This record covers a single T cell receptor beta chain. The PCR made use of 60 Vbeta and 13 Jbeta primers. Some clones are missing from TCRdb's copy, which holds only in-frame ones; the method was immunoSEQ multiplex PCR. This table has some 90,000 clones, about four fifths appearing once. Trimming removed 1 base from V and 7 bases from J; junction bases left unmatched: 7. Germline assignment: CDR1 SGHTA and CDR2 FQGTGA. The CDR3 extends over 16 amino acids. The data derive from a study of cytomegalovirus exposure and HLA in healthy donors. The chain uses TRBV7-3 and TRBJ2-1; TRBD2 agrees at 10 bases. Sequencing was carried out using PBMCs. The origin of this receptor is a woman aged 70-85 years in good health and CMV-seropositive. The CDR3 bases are TGTGCCAGCAGCTTAAGTCTAGCGGGAGTGGGGAATGAGCAGTTCTTC. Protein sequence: CASSLSLAGVGNEQFF.